This section outlines one T cell receptor beta chain sequence together with its context. This specimen belongs to a study of blood T cell repertoires in COVID-19. Overall study context: T cells, B-cell-depleted T cells, or PBMCs provided the cDNA or gDNA that served as material.

This CDR3 region has 14 residues. Germline V CDR1 and CDR2: SEHNR, FQNEAQ (reference sequence). V lost 5 bases and J 6 bases, leaving 13 bases between the germline ends. As processed by the authors: How many nucleated cells were present was estimated from reference gene primer amplification. TCRdb's copy holds only in-frame clones and misses some; the assay was immunoSEQ multiplex PCR. That table gives V, J and clone size, and the DNA gave D and trimming. The data show fewer than 300,000 clones, 87% seen once. The sample consisted of peripheral blood. This receptor was identified in a woman aged 40 to 50 who had recovered from COVID-19. The V and J genes are TRBV7-9 and TRBJ1-4; D unresolved. The CDR3 region is CASSLDGVHEKLFF. The CDR3 DNA reads as TGTGCCAGCAGCCTAGACGGGGTTCATGAAAAACTGTTTTTT.